This TCR beta chain was identified in a study of regulatory and conventional T cells in RAG deficiency. Findings of the study overall: RAG-deficient patients showed markedly lower Shannon entropy and higher Simpson indices than control T-cell subsets.

The assay was immunoSEQ multiplex PCR, and TCRdb's table has in-frame clones only and misses some. The data show more than 7,000 clones, around 94% seen once. Comment on this clone: No antigen is known for it.

V lost 2 bases and J 6 bases, leaving 12 bases between the germline ends. There are 14 residues in the CDR3. Germline lookup yields CDR1 MNHNS and CDR2 SASEGT. Conventional CD4+ T cells were sorted from blood as CD25-low CD127-high cells. V usage is TRBV6-1 and J usage is TRBJ2-3, with a possible D match to TRBD2 (5 bases). This receptor was identified in a human donor with RAG deficiency presenting as severe combined immunodeficiency. The sequencing input was CD4+ effector T cells sorted from blood. The CDR3 DNA reads TGTGCCAGCAGTGAACTCAGGACTTGGGATACGCAGTATTTT. It codes for CASSELRTWDTQYF.